This TCR beta chain was sequenced in a study of CD8 T cells in ankylosing spondylitis. Regarding the study as a whole: Characteristic, it appeared, of ankylosing spondylitis blood was a TCR beta motif of several highly homologous variants. Disease-linked clones displayed a CD8+ phenotype and appeared relatively rarely in peripheral blood.

The CDR3 contains 14 residues. V lost 7 bases and J 2 bases, leaving 14 bases between the germline ends. Germline V lookup: CDR1 KGHDR, CDR2 SFDVKD. One entry per CDR3 protein results from TCRdb running MiXCR on the 5' RACE reads. The profile shows about 800,000 distinct CDR3 sequences, approximately 12% of them singletons. This clonotype came up many times. Its antigen is still unknown. Specimen: blood, either unsorted or a sorted T cell fraction (not recorded which). This rearrangement joins TRBV24-1 to TRBJ2-7, with D possibly TRBD1 on 5 matching bases. The TCR was taken from a male donor with ankylosing spondylitis. The CDR3 is CATSETGMAYEQYF. CDR3 nucleotides: TGTGCCACCAGCGAAACAGGAATGGCCTACGAGCAGTACTTC.